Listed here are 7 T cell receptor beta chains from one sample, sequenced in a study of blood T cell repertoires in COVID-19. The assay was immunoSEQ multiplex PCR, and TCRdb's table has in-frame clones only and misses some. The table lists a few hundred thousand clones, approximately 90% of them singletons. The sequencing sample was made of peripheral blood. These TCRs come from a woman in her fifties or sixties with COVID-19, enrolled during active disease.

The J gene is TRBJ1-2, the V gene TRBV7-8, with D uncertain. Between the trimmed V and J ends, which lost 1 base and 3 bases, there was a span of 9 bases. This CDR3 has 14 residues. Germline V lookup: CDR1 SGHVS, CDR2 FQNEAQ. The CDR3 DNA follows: TGTGCCAGCAGCTTAGAGGCGGATTACTATGGCTACACCTTC. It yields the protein CASSLEADYYGYTF.

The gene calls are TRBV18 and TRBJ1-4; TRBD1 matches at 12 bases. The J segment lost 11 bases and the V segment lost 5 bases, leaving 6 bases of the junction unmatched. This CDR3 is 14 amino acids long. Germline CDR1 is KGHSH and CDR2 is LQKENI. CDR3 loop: CASSSPGQGAKLFF. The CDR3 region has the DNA TGTGCCAGCTCATCCCCGGGACAGGGGGCGAAACTGTTTTTT.

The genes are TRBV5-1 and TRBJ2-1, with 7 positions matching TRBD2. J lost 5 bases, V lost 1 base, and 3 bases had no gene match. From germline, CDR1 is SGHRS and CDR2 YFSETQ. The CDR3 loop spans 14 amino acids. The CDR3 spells CASSLRRGNNEQFF. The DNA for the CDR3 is TGCGCCAGCAGCTTGAGGCGGGGGAACAATGAGCAGTTCTTC.

CDR3 coding DNA: TGTGCCAGCAGCGTAGCAAGTCGGAGTTACGAGCAGTACTTC. Encoded protein: CASSVASRSYEQYF. This chain joins TRBV9 and TRBJ2-7, with no clear D. Per the germline V gene, CDR1 is SGDLS and CDR2 is YYNGEE. Trimming left V 0 bases short and J 4 bases short, with 11 bases between. The CDR3 is 14 amino acids.

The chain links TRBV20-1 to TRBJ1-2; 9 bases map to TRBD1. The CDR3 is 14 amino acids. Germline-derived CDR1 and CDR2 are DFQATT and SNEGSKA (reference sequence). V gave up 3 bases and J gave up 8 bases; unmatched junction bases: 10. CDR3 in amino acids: CSASSGTGRRGYTF. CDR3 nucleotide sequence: TGCAGTGCTAGTTCGGGGACAGGGCGTCGGGGCTACACCTTC.

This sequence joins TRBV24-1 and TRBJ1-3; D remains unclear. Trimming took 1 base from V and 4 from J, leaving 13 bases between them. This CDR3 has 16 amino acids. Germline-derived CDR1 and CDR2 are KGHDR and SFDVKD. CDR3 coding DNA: TGTGCCACCAGTGATTTAGTACAAGTTGCCGGAAACACCATATATTTT. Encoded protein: CATSDLVQVAGNTIYF.

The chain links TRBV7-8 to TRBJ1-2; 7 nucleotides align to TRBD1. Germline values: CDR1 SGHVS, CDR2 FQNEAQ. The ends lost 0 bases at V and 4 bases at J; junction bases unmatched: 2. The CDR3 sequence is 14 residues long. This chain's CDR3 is CASSLAGQFYGYTF. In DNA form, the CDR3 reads TGTGCCAGCAGCTTAGCGGGACAGTTCTATGGCTACACCTTC.